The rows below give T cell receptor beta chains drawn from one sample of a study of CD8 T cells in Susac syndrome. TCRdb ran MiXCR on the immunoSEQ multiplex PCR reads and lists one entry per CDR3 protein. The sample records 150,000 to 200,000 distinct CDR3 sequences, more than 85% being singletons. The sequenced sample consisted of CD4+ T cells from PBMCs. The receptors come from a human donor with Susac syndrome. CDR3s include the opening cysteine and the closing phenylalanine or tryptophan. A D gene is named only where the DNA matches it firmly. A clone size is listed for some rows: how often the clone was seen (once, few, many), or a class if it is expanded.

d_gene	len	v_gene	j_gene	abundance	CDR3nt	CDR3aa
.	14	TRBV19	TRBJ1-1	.	TGTGCCAGTAATTGGGGACTGCTGAACACTGAAGCTTTCTTT	CASNWGLLNTEAFF
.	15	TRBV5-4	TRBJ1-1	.	TGTGCCAGCGCGGGAGGAGGGCTTCTGAACACTGAAGCTTTCTTT	CASAGGGLLNTEAFF
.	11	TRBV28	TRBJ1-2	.	TGTGCCAGCAGTTTACCCAATGGCTACACCTTC	CASSLPNGYTF
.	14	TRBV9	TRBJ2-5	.	TGTGCCAGCAGCGTAGACCAGGCGAGGAAGACCCAGTACTTC	CASSVDQARKTQYF
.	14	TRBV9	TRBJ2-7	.	TGTGCCAGCAGCGTAGAGGGCCGATCCTACGAGCAGTACTTC	CASSVEGRSYEQYF
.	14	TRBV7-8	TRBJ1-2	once	TGTGCCAGCAGCCCGATAAGGGGGGAAGAGGGCTACACCTTC	CASSPIRGEEGYTF
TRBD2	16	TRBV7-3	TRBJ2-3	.	TGTGCCAGCAGCTTAAGGCTAGCGGGACATGGAGATACGCAGTATTTT	CASSLRLAGHGDTQYF
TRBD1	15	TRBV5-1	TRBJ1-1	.	TGCGCCAGCAGCTTCACCCAGGGGGGGAACACTGAAGCTTTCTTT	CASSFTQGGNTEAFF
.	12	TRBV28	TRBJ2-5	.	TGTGCCAGCAGTTCCGCGCTAGAGACCCAGTACTTC	CASSSALETQYF
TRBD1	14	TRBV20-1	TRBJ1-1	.	TGCAGTGCAATCACAGGGGGCGCGAACACTGAAGCTTTCTTT	CSAITGGANTEAFF